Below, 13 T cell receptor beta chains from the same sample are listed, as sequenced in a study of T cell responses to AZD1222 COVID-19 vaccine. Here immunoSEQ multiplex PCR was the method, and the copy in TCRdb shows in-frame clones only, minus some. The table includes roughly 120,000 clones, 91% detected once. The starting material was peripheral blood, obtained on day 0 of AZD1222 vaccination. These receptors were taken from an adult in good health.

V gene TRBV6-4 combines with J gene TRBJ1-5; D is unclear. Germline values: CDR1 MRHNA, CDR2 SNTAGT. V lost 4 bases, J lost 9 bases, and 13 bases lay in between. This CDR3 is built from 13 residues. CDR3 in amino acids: CASSAGVGLPQHF. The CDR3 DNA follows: TGTGCCAGCAGTGCCGGCGTCGGGTTGCCCCAGCATTTT.

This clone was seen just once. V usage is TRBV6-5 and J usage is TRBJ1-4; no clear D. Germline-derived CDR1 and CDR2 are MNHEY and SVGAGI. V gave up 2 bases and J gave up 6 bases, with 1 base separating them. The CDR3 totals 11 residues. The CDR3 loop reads CASSYDEKLFF. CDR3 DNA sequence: TGTGCCAGCAGTTACGATGAAAAACTGTTTTTT.

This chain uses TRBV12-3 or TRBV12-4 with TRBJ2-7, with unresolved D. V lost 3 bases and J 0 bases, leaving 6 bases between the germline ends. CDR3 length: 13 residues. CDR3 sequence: CASSFRASYEQYF. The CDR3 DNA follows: TGTGCCAGCAGTTTTCGGGCCTCCTACGAGCAGTACTTC.

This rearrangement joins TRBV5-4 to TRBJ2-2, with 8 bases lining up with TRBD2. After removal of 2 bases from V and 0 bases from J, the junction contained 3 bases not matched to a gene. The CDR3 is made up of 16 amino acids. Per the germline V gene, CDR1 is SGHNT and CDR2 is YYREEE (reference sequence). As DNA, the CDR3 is TGTGCCAGCAGCTTATCAGCGGGAGCGAACACCGGGGAGCTGTTTTTT. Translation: CASSLSAGANTGELFF.

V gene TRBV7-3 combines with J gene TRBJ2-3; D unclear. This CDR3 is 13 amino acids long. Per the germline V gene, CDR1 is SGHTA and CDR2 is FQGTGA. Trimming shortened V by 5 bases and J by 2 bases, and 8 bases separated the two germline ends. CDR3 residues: CASSLVITDTQYF. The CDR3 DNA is TGTGCCAGCAGCCTCGTTATCACAGATACGCAGTATTTT.

The CDR3 DNA follows: TGCGCCAGCAGCTTGGCCCTAGCGGTTACCTACAATGAGCAGTTCTTC. It specifies CASSLALAVTYNEQFF. The V call is TRBV5-1, the J call TRBJ2-1; 7 nucleotides match TRBD2. The germline V gene has CDR1 SGHRS and CDR2 YFSETQ. The CDR3 consists of 16 residues. V gave up 0 bases and J gave up 2 bases; unmatched junction bases: 5.

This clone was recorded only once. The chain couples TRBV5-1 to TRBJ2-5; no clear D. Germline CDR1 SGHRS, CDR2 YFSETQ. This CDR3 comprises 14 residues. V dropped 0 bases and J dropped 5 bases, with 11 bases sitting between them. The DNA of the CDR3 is TGCGCCAGCAGCTTGGGGACGGTACGGGAGACCCAGTACTTC. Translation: CASSLGTVRETQYF.

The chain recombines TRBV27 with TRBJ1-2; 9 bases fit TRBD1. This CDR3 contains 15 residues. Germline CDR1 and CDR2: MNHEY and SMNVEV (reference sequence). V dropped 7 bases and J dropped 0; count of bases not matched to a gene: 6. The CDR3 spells CASTKGQGANYGYTF. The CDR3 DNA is TGTGCCAGCACTAAGGGACAGGGAGCTAACTATGGCTACACCTTC.

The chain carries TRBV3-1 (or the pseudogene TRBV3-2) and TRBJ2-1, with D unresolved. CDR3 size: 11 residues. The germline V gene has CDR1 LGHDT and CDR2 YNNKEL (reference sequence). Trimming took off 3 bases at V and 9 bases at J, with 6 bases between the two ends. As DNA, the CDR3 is TGTGCCAGCAGCCACTACGCTGAGCAGTTCTTC. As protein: CASSHYAEQFF.

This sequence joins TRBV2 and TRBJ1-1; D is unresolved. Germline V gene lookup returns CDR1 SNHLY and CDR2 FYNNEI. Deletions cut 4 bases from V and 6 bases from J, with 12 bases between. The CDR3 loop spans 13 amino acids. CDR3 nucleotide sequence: TGTGCCAGCAGTGGTCAGACTTTAGCTGAAGCTTTCTTT. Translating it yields CASSGQTLAEAFF.

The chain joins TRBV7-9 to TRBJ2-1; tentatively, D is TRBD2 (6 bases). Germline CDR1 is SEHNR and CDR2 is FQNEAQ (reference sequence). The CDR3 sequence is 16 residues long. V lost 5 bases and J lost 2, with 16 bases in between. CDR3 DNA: TGTGCCAGCAGCCCGGAGGGTAGTCGGGCCTACAATGAGCAGTTCTTC. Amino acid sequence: CASSPEGSRAYNEQFF.

For the CDR3, the DNA is TGTGCCAGCAGTCTCTCGCTAAGAATGCAAGAGACCCAGTACTTC. It specifies CASSLSLRMQETQYF. J is TRBJ2-5 and V is TRBV27; D uncertain. The germline V gene has CDR1 MNHEY and CDR2 SMNVEV (reference sequence). The germline V and J ends were trimmed by 5 bases and 2 bases, with 15 bases remaining between them. This CDR3 has 15 residues.

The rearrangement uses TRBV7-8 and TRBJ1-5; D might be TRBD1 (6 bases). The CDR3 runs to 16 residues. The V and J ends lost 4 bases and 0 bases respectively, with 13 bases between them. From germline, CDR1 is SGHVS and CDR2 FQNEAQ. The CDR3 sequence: CASSSRGGFSNQPQHF. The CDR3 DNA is TGTGCCAGCAGCTCCAGAGGGGGGTTTAGCAATCAGCCCCAGCATTTT.